A selection of T cell receptor beta chains follows, all from one sample in a study of blood T cell repertoires in COVID-19. Assay used: immunoSEQ multiplex PCR; TCRdb lists only in-frame clones, some missing. The table lists over 65,000 clones, around 86% of them singletons, with more than 0.95% in the top ten. Sequencing was carried out using peripheral blood. Receptors were obtained from a human donor in a cohort sampled during active COVID-19. Both conserved end residues are part of each CDR3. A D gene is named only where the DNA matches it firmly. Clone size, where shown, is once, few, many, or a class for clones that have expanded.

TRBJ2-7	TRBD2	TRBV9	-	TGTGCCAGCAGTTGGGGGCGGGAGGGCCACGAGCAGTACTTC	CASSWGREGHEQYF
TRBJ1-5	TRBD1	TRBV27	-	TGTGCCAGCAGTTTAAGGGGACAGGGGGGCAATCAGCCCCAGCATTTT	CASSLRGQGGNQPQHF
TRBJ1-2	-	TRBV18	-	TGTGCCAGCTCACCGGGGGCCGATAGTGGCTACACCTTC	CASSPGADSGYTF
TRBJ2-5	-	TRBV24-1	-	TGTGCCACCAGTGATTTCAGGCAGGGTGGCGAGACCCAGTACTTC	CATSDFRQGGETQYF
TRBJ2-6	-	TRBV5-1	-	TGCGCCAGCAGCTTGAGTGTTTTATCTAGCTCTGGGGCCAACGTCCTGACTTTC	CASSLSVLSSSGANVLTF
TRBJ2-3	-	TRBV5-6	once	TGTGCCAGCAGCTTCGGGCGGGACACAGATACGCAGTATTTT	CASSFGRDTDTQYF
TRBJ2-7	TRBD2	TRBV6-1	-	TGTGCCAGCAGTGAAAGCGGGAGGGCCTCAGCGGAGCAGTACTTC	CASSESGRASAEQYF
TRBJ2-5	-	TRBV13	-	TGTGCCAGCAGCTCCAGACTACCACAAGAGACCCAGTACTTC	CASSSRLPQETQYF
TRBJ2-7	-	TRBV30	-	TGTGCCTGGTTAGTCAGTCGGGGTCGCGACGAGCAGTACTTC	CAWLVSRGRDEQYF
TRBJ2-7	TRBD1	TRBV16	-	TGTGCCAGCAGCCAGGGGGGGACAGGGGGCATCTACGAGCAGTACTTC	CASSQGGTGGIYEQYF
TRBJ1-5	TRBD1	TRBV18	-	TGTGCCAGCTCACCGGGGGACAGAAATCAGCCCCAGCATTTT	CASSPGDRNQPQHF
TRBJ2-3	TRBD2	TRBV7-3	few	TGTGCCAGCACGGGGGGGAGCACAGATACGCAGTATTTT	CASTGGSTDTQYF
TRBJ1-1	-	TRBV28	-	TGTGCCAGCAGTTTACCAGGCCCCGCCACTGAAGCTTTCTTT	CASSLPGPATEAFF
TRBJ2-3	-	TRBV21-1	-	TGTGCCAGCAGCAAAAAAAGGGAGGGCACAGATACGCAGTATTTT	CASSKKREGTDTQYF
TRBJ2-7	TRBD2	TRBV9	-	TGTGCCAGCAGCGTAGATGCCGGGGGGGCGGGTGGAACCTACGAGCAGTACTTC	CASSVDAGGAGGTYEQYF
TRBJ2-7	-	TRBV5-1	-	TGCGCCAGCAGCTCATCTGGCCGCAACTACGAGCAGTACTTC	CASSSSGRNYEQYF
TRBJ2-7	TRBD2	TRBV29-1	-	TGCAGCGTTGGGGGGGGCCTGGGACTAGCGGGAGTGTCCTACGAGCAGTACTTC	CSVGGGLGLAGVSYEQYF
TRBJ2-7	-	TRBV27	-	TGTGCCAGCAGTGAAACAGGGTTCTGGGACGAGCAGTACTTC	CASSETGFWDEQYF
TRBJ2-3	-	TRBV2	-	TGTGCCAGCAGCCCGACTACCCGCACAGATACGCAGTATTTT	CASSPTTRTDTQYF
TRBJ2-7	-	TRBV6-1	-	TGTGCCAGCAGTGAAGGAGGGACACCGTCCGCCTACGAGCAGTACTTC	CASSEGGTPSAYEQYF
TRBJ1-5	-	TRBV30	-	TGTGCCTGGAGTTCCTCGATGGGCGATCAGCCCCAGCATTTT	CAWSSSMGDQPQHF
TRBJ2-7	-	TRBV6-5	-	TGTGCCAGCTTTCCCGGGACAAGCTCCTACGAGCAGTACTTC	CASFPGTSSYEQYF
TRBJ1-3	-	TRBV3-1/TRBV3-2	-	TGTGCCAGCAGCCGATTAAACAGAAAAGGACAAGGAAACACCATATATTTT	CASSRLNRKGQGNTIYF
TRBJ2-3	TRBD2	TRBV7-9	-	TGTGCCAGCAGCTCGGGACTAGCGGGAGGGCCAGATACGCAGTATTTT	CASSSGLAGGPDTQYF
TRBJ2-5	TRBD2	TRBV6-2/TRBV6-3	-	TGTGCCAGCAGTCCGACTAGCCCTCAAGAGACCCAGTACTTC	CASSPTSPQETQYF
TRBJ2-7	-	TRBV27	-	TGTGCCAGCAGCCCCATGGGCAGGGGAAGTGTCGAGCAGTACTTC	CASSPMGRGSVEQYF
TRBJ2-7	TRBD1	TRBV19	-	TGTGCCAGTAGCGGTCTACAGGGGATCCGGGACGAGCAGTACTTC	CASSGLQGIRDEQYF
TRBJ2-3	TRBD2	TRBV3-1/TRBV3-2	-	TGTGCCAGCAGCGGGGTAGCGGGAGAAGATACGCAGTATTTT	CASSGVAGEDTQYF
TRBJ1-6	TRBD1	TRBV6-5	few	TGTGCCAGCAGTTACTCGCTTCCCGACAGGGGGTCACCCCTCCACTTT	CASSYSLPDRGSPLHF
TRBJ1-5	-	TRBV29-1	-	TGCAGCGTTGCGGTCACAGAGGGAGATCAGCCCCAGCATTTT	CSVAVTEGDQPQHF
TRBJ1-3	TRBD1	TRBV6-6	-	TGTGCCAGCAGTGACCGCGGGACAGCTGGAAACACCATATATTTT	CASSDRGTAGNTIYF
TRBJ2-7	TRBD1	TRBV28	-	TGTGCCAGCTCTCTAGGGGGACAGGCCTACGAGCAGTACTTC	CASSLGGQAYEQYF
TRBJ2-7	TRBD2	TRBV15	-	TGTGCCACCAGCAGAGAGAGGGCGACTAGCGGAGTCTACGAGCAGTACTTC	CATSRERATSGVYEQYF